This T cell receptor (beta chain) was observed in a study of shared clonotypes between healthy human individuals (dated by TCRdb to the early 2020s). General notes on the study: The cohort included three men and a couple of women between 18 and 49 years of age. Different laboratories and diverse techniques were used to prepare libraries and sequence TCR repertoires, to increase sequencing depth and limit assay-specific biases. For each donor, CD4 naive and CD4 memory were each run on three plates, CD8 naive on two plates, and CD8 memory on one plate. Per donor, leukapheresis produced somewhere between about 0.94 and 9 billion PBMCs. To estimate repertoire size and how much clonotype sharing occurs between individuals, the study deeply sequenced the blood TCR repertoires of 5 or 6 healthy adults. Study-wide findings and limitations: Pairwise subsampling led to the expectation that sequencing depth would affect the degree of clonotype sharing among donors. Even with the large sequencing depth, rarefaction of the sorted-subset datasets indicated that sequencing was incomplete. Only blood was sampled, and tissue TCR repertoires likely differ from those in blood. Estimated clonotype richness was generally larger for naive than for memory subsets. The genetic and exposure-history diversity represented was limited by the small number of donors. When several donors were compared, the shared fraction of clonotypes was about 5.4% for naive CD4, approximately 3.5% for naive CD8, 2.3% for memory CD4, and less than 0.45% for memory CD8. Higher generation probabilities were observed for clonotypes shared by all four sorted-subset donors than for non-shared clonotypes.

V sheds 0 bases and J sheds 3 bases, leaving 11 bases between their ends. The CDR3 holds 15 amino acids from the cysteine to the phenylalanine. The retained sequence is limited to the CDR3, 45 bases, with the frame set at the first base. The germline V gene provides CDR1 SGHRS and CDR2 YFSETQ. TCR CDR3 regions were amplified from genomic DNA by multiplex PCR using the deep immunoSEQ assay. Extracted genomic DNA from each cell subset was distributed evenly across all wells of several immunoSEQ 96-well plates, and each plate was treated as a replicate. Each replicate PCR for sorted subsets received about 0.2 ug genomic DNA, equal to roughly 30,000 T cell genomes. Purified libraries were quantified with a Qubit 3.0 fluorometer, sized on a Bioanalyzer 2100, and re-quantified with the KAPA Library Quantification kit. A separate single-read 150-cycle Illumina NextSeq 550 flow cell was used to sequence each immunoSEQ 96-well plate. Per the authors' processing: The immunoSEQ output contained only junctional sequences without quality scores, so filtering could not match that applied to full-length reads. To assign V/J genes and CDR3, sequences were annotated against IMGT germline references using PyIR, a Python wrapper for IgBLAST v1.9. Reads were removed for weak V/J assignments (E-value above 1e-6), missing CDR3, stop codons, out-of-frame junctions, or ambiguous translated residues. V3J clonotypes were defined by identical inferred V gene, J gene, and CDR3 amino acid sequence. The percentage overlap between two repertoires was calculated by dividing the number of shared unique clonotypes by the size of the smaller repertoire. Richness of each repertoire was evaluated using RTK rarefaction, the Chao1 estimator, and Recon v2.1 estimates of unobserved clonotypes. For all TCRbeta clonotypes obtained by the gDNA method from a few donors, generation probabilities were computed with OLGA. TCRdb carries this immuneACCESS record with in-frame sequences only. Its versions omit some clonotypes, under half of them owing to an unresolved V gene in the studies checked, with the rest unexplained. D and trimming come from the DNA, and the V and J calls and clone size come from that table. This sample holds approximately 1,500,000 clones; 96% were observed only once. The biggest ten clones account for 1.2% of the sample.

As concerns this clone: It has no known antigen specificity. No quality values exist for individual bases; no much larger clone is one base distant. Other nucleotide sequences from this sample produce the same CDR3.

Donors were healthy HIV-negative adults with no recently reported acute infections or vaccinations. Only Caucasian adults living in Nashville, Tennessee, USA were represented among the donors. CD4+ T cells were enriched by magnetic negative selection, after which naive cells were positively selected on CD45RA and the negative fraction was taken as the memory subset. After blood collection by leukapheresis, PBMCs were isolated using Ficoll-Histopaque density gradient centrifugation and then cryopreserved in the vapor phase of liquid nitrogen. Purity and quantity of every magnetically sorted T cell population were checked by analytical flow cytometry. Genomic DNA was isolated from every sorted fraction and measured by UV absorbance on a Nanodrop 2000c.

The sample consisted of naive CD4+ T cells sorted from blood. What the cell subset or site label conveys for this sample: CD45RA+ positively selected. The rearranged chain carries TRBV5-1 and TRBJ2-3; the D element could tentatively be TRBD1 or TRBD2, as 5 bases agree for each. This sequence was found in a man aged 25-45 years in good health. The CDR3 amino acid sequence is: CASSLVGGVTDTQYF. The bases read TGCGCCAGCAGCTTGGTTGGGGGAGTAACAGATACGCAGTATTTT.